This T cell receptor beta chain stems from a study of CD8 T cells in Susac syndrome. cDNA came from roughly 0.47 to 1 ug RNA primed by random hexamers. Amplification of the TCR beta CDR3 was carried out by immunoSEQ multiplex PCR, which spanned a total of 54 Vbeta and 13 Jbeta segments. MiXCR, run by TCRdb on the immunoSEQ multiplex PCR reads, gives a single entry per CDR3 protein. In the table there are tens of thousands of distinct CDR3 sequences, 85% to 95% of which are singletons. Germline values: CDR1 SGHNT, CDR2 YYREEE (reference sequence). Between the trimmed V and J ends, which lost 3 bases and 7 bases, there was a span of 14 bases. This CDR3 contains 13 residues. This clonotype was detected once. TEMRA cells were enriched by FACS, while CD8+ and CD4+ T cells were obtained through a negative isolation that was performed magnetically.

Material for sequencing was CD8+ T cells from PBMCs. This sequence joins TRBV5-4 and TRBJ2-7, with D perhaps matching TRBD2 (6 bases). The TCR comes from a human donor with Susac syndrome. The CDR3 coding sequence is TGTGCCAGCAGCTCGCAACTAGCTAGGGAGCAGTACTTC. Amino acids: CASSSQLAREQYF.